Presented here are 19 T cell receptor beta chains from one specimen sequenced in a study of CD8+ T cells in alopecia areata. Sequencing used cDNA as its template, made by extracting RNA and reverse transcribing it. The assay was immunoSEQ multiplex PCR, and TCRdb's table has in-frame clones only and misses some. This table has 200,000 or so clones, about three fifths appearing once. Material: CD4+ T cells sorted from blood, obtained at week 0. These receptors were obtained from a human donor with alopecia areata.

This clone was recorded many times. The chain recombines TRBV5-4 with TRBJ2-1; 7 nucleotides line up with TRBD1. Trimming removed 5 bases from V and 10 bases from J; junction bases left unmatched: 9. CDR1 and CDR2 from the germline V gene are SGHNT and YYREEE (reference sequence). CDR3 length: 13 residues. Written as DNA, the CDR3 is TGTGCCAGCAGGGGGGTAGGGGGCCTCGAGCAGTTCTTC. Translating gives CASRGVGGLEQFF.

This clone was counted a few times. Here the CDR3 reads CAWTRGPGAGANVLTF. The CDR3 nucleotides are TGTGCCTGGACCAGAGGTCCAGGAGCTGGGGCCAACGTCCTGACTTTC. The chain has TRBV30 and TRBJ2-6; D ambiguous. Trimming removed 4 bases at V and 2 bases at J, with 15 bases between. The CDR3 spans 16 residues. From germline, CDR1 is GTSNPN and CDR2 SVGIG (reference sequence).

This clone appeared a few times. The chain recombines TRBV4-1 with TRBJ2-7, with 7 nucleotides matching TRBD2. Germline CDR1 reads MGHRA; CDR2 reads YSYEKL. V shed 0 bases, J shed 2 bases, and the junction held 4 bases outside the gene matches. The CDR3 totals 15 residues. CDR3 in DNA: TGCGCCAGCAGCCAAGAGCGCGGGAGTCCCTACGAGCAGTACTTC. Amino acid sequence: CASSQERGSPYEQYF.

The chain combines TRBV6-1 with TRBJ1-1; D gene uncertain. Germline lookup yields CDR1 MNHNS and CDR2 SASEGT. The CDR3 extends over 13 amino acids. V was shortened by 3 bases and J by 4 bases, with 9 bases between the two germline ends. This chain's CDR3 is CASSDLGSTEAFF. Here the CDR3 DNA reads TGTGCCAGCAGTGACTTGGGGAGCACTGAAGCTTTCTTT.

This clone was detected a few times. V is TRBV5-4 and J is TRBJ2-7; TRBD1 aligns across 7 bases. This CDR3 has 12 amino acids. Trimming cost V 3 bases and J 3 bases; bases outside gene matches: 0. Per the germline V gene, CDR1 is SGHNT and CDR2 is YYREEE (reference sequence). Here the CDR3 DNA reads TGTGCCAGCAGCTGGACAGGCTACGAGCAGTACTTC. Its translation: CASSWTGYEQYF.

In this sample, this clone turned up a few times. The chain carries TRBV6-5 and TRBJ2-3; D unresolved. Germline V gene data show CDR1 as MNHEY and CDR2 as SVGAGI. The V end lost 0 bases, the J end lost 2 bases, and 3 bases lay between the germline ends. This CDR3 spans 13 amino acids. The CDR3 DNA reads as TGTGCCAGCAGTTACTCGAACACAGATACGCAGTATTTT. The encoded protein is CASSYSNTDTQYF.

In its sample, this clone was seen once. CDR3 loop: CASASGLPNEKLFF. The CDR3 DNA follows: TGTGCCAGCGCCTCGGGGCTGCCTAATGAAAAACTGTTTTTT. This chain uses TRBV6-5 with TRBJ1-4; D is perhaps TRBD1 (5 bases). V lost 8 bases and J 3 bases, leaving 13 bases between the germline ends. Germline V lookup: CDR1 MNHEY, CDR2 SVGAGI. The CDR3 loop spans 14 amino acids.

The genes are TRBV29-1 and TRBJ2-6; D is unclear. This CDR3 has 16 residues. Germline values: CDR1 SQVTM, CDR2 ANQGSEA. V was cut by 5 bases and J by 0 bases, with 14 bases left in between. CDR3 nucleotide sequence: TGCAGCGTTCCGACTGCCGACCACTCTGGGGCCAACGTCCTGACTTTC. Translating it yields CSVPTADHSGANVLTF.

V usage is TRBV5-4 and J usage is TRBJ2-7; 9 bases are shared with TRBD1. Trimming took 4 bases from V and 3 from J; bases not matched to a gene: 5. Germline CDR1 and CDR2: SGHNT and YYREEE (reference sequence). This CDR3 contains 14 residues. The DNA of the CDR3 is TGTGCCAGCAGCCGGGGACAGGGCTACTACGAGCAGTACTTC. Translation: CASSRGQGYYEQYF.

This clone came up a few times. The CDR3 here is CASSGVAYEQYF. DNA of the CDR3: TGTGCCAGCAGTGGCGTGGCCTACGAGCAGTACTTC. The rearrangement uses TRBV2 and TRBJ2-7; D gene unclear. Germline loops: CDR1 SNHLY, CDR2 FYNNEI. The V and J ends lost 4 bases and 2 bases respectively, with 6 bases between them. CDR3 size: 12 residues.

The chain recombines TRBV9 with TRBJ1-2; no clear D. Trimming cost V 0 bases and J 5 bases, with 8 bases left between them. Germline CDR1 reads SGDLS; CDR2 reads YYNGEE. This CDR3 spans 13 amino acids. CDR3 nucleotide sequence: TGTGCCAGCAGCGTAGCGGTAGGATATGGCTACACCTTC. As protein: CASSVAVGYGYTF.

This chain joins TRBV4-2 and TRBJ1-2; D gene unclear. Germline assignment: CDR1 LGHNA and CDR2 YNFKEQ. The CDR3 totals 13 residues. The V end was cut by 0 bases, the J end by 4 bases, with 6 bases between. CDR3 sequence reads: CASSQEGGYGYTF. The CDR3 DNA reads TGTGCCAGCAGCCAAGAGGGTGGCTATGGCTACACCTTC.

The chain recombines TRBV6-1 with TRBJ2-7, with D possibly matching TRBD1 (5 bases). CDR1 is MNHNS and CDR2 is SASEGT in the germline V gene. The ends were cut back, 7 bases at V and 3 bases at J, with 13 bases in the middle. The CDR3 loop spans 13 amino acids. CDR3 coding DNA: TGTGCCAGCAAGGTGACAGTACTCTACGAGCAGTACTTC. Translating gives CASKVTVLYEQYF.

The V and J genes are TRBV9 and TRBJ1-2; unclear D gene. Germline CDR1 and CDR2: SGDLS and YYNGEE. V was pared by 0 bases and J by 5 bases, with 11 bases between. CDR3 length: 14 amino acids. CDR3 DNA: TGTGCCAGCAGCGTAGCGAGCCCATTTTATGGCTACACCTTC. Translating gives CASSVASPFYGYTF.

V is TRBV7-9 and J is TRBJ2-7; D uncertain. The germline V gene encodes CDR1 SEHNR and CDR2 FQNEAQ (reference sequence). This CDR3 has 13 residues. Trimming took 1 base from V and 7 from J, leaving 11 bases between them. CDR3 sequence: CASSLGRVGEQYF. For the CDR3, the DNA is TGTGCCAGCAGCTTAGGAAGAGTTGGGGAGCAGTACTTC.

This rearrangement joins TRBV29-1 to TRBJ1-2; TRBD1 aligns across 7 bases. Germline values: CDR1 SQVTM, CDR2 ANQGSEA. The length of the CDR3 is 12 residues. The trim removed 7 bases at V and 6 bases at J, leaving 8 bases unmatched. CDR3 sequence: CSARRQGHGYTF. The DNA of the CDR3 is TGCAGCGCGCGGCGACAGGGACATGGCTACACCTTC.

The genes are TRBV27 and TRBJ2-7; unclear D gene. V was cut by 0 bases and J by 2 bases, with 17 bases left in between. The CDR3 spans 17 residues. Germline-derived CDR1 and CDR2 are MNHEY and SMNVEV (reference sequence). The CDR3 sequence: CASSLSQDPLLTYEQYF. DNA for the CDR3: TGTGCCAGCAGTTTATCTCAGGACCCGCTTCTTACCTACGAGCAGTACTTC.

This clone appeared once. This chain uses TRBV5-4 with TRBJ2-4; the D is unclear. The V end lost 4 bases, the J end lost 3 bases, and 11 bases lay between the germline ends. The CDR3 runs 14 residues. Germline CDR1 SGHNT, CDR2 YYREEE (reference sequence). The CDR3 here is CASSQLGDKNIQYF. The CDR3 DNA reads TGTGCCAGCAGCCAATTAGGTGACAAAAACATTCAGTACTTC.

V is TRBV19 and J is TRBJ2-3, with TRBD2 matching over 8 bases. The CDR3 totals 14 residues. The germline V gene encodes CDR1 LNHDA and CDR2 SQIVND (reference sequence). V lost 5 bases to trimming and J lost 2 bases; unmatched junction nucleotides: 3. Here the CDR3 reads CASSQRENTDTQYF. The DNA for the CDR3 is TGTGCCAGTAGTCAGCGGGAGAACACAGATACGCAGTATTTT.